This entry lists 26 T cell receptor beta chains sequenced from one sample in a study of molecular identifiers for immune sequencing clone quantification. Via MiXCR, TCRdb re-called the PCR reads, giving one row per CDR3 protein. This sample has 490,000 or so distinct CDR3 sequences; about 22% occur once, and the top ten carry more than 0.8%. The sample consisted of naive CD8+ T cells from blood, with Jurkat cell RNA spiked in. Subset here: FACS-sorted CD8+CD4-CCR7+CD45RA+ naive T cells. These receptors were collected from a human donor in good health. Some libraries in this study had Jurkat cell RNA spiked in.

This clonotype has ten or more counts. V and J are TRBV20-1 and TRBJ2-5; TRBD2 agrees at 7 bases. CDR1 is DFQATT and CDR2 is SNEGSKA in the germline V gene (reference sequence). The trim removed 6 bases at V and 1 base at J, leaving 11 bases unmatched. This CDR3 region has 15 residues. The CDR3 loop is CSASVAGQPQETQYF. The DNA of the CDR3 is TGCAGTGCCTCCGTAGCGGGCCAGCCCCAAGAGACCCAGTACTTC.

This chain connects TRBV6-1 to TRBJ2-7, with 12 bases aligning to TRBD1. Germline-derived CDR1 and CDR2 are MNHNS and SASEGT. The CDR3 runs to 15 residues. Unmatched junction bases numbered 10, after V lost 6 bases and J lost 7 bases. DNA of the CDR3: TGTGCCAGCAGATCATTCGGGACAGGGGGCGGGGAGCAGTACTTC. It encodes CASRSFGTGGGEQYF.

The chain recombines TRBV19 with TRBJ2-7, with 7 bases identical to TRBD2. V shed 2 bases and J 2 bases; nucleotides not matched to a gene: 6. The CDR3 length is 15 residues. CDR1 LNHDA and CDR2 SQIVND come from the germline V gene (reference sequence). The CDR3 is CASSIRLADPYEQYF. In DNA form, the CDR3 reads TGTGCCAGTAGTATACGGCTAGCGGATCCCTACGAGCAGTACTTC. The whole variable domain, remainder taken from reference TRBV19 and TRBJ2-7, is DGGITQSPKYLFRKEGQNVTLSCEQNLNHDAMYWYRQDPGQGLRLIYYSQIVNDFQKGDIAEGYSVSREKKESFPLTVTSAQKNPTAFYLCASSIRLADPYEQYFGPGTRLTVT.

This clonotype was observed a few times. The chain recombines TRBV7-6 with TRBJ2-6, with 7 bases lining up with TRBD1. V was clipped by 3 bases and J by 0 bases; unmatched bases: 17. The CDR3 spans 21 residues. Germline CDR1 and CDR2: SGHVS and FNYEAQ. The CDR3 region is CASSFFIFGPGGDSGANVLTF. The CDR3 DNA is TGTGCCAGCAGCTTCTTTATTTTCGGACCAGGGGGAGACTCTGGGGCCAACGTCCTGACTTTC.

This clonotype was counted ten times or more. CDR3 sequence: CARQQDTDTQYF. Written as DNA, the CDR3 is TGTGCCCGTCAACAGGACACAGATACGCAGTATTTT. The genes are TRBV30 and TRBJ2-3, with D perhaps TRBD1 (5 bases). Germline CDR1 reads GTSNPN; CDR2 reads SVGIG (reference sequence). The CDR3 has 12 residues. V lost 8 bases, J lost 2 bases, and 11 bases lay in between.

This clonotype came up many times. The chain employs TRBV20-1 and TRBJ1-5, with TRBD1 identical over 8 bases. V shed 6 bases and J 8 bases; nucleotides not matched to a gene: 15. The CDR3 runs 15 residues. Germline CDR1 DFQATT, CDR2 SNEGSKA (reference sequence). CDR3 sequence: CSAQTTRTGKEPQHF. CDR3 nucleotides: TGCAGTGCCCAGACAACAAGGACAGGGAAGGAGCCCCAGCATTTT.

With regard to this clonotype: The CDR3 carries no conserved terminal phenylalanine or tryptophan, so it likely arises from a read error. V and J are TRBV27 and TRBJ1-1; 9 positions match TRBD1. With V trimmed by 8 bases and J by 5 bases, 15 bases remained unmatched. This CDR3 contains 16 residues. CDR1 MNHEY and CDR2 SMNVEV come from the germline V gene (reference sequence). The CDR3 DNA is TGTGCCAGCGGATCGAGGGACAGGGTTTCGGAAACTGAAGCTTTCTCT. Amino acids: CASGSRDRVSETEAFS.

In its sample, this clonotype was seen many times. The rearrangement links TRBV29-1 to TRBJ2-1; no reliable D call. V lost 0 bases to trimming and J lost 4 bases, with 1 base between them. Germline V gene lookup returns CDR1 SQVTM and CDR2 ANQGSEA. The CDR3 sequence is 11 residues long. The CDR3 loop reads CSVEDYNEQFF. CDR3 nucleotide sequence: TGCAGCGTTGAAGATTACAATGAGCAGTTCTTC.

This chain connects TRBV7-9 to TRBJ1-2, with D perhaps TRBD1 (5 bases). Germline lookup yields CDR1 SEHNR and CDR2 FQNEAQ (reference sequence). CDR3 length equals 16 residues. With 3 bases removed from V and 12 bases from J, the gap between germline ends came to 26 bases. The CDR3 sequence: CASSFSGISGAALDTF. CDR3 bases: TGTGCCAGCAGCTTTAGTGGGATATCTGGGGCAGCGCTAGACACCTTC.

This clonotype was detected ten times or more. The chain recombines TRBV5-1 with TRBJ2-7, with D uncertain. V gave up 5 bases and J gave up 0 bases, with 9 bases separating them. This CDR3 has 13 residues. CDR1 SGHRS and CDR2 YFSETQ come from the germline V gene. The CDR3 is CASRRESSYEQYF. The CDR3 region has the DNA TGCGCCAGCAGACGTGAGAGCTCCTACGAGCAGTACTTC.

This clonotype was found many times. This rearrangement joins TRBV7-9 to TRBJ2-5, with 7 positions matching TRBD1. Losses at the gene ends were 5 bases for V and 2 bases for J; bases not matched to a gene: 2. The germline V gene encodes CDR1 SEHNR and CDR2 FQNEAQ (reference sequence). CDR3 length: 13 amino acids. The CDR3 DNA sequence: TGTGCCAGCAGCCCACAGGGGCAAGAGACCCAGTACTTC. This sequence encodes CASSPQGQETQYF.

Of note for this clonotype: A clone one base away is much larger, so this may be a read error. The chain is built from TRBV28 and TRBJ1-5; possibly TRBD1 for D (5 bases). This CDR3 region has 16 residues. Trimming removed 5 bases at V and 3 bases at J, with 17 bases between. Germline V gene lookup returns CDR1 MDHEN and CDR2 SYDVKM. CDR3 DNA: TGTGCCAGCAGTCCCAACCCTCCGGGGGTCAATCAGCCCCAGCATTTT. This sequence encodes CASSPNPPGVNQPQHF.

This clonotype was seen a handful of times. The CDR3 nucleotides are TGTGCCAGCGCACGACAGGGATTGTACGAGCAGTACTTC. Its translation is CASARQGLYEQYF. The genes are TRBV13 and TRBJ2-7; 7 nucleotides match TRBD1. Trimming at V came to 8 bases and at J to 4 bases, leaving 8 bases not matched to a gene. Germline lookup yields CDR1 PRHDT and CDR2 FYEKMQ (reference sequence). The CDR3 length is 13 residues.

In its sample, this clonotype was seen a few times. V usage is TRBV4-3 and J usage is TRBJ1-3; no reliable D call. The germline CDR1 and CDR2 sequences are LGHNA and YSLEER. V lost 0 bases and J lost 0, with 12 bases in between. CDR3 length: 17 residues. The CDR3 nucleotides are TGCGCCAGCAGCCAAGATAGGGCTACAGACTCTGGAAACACCATATATTTT. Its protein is CASSQDRATDSGNTIYF.

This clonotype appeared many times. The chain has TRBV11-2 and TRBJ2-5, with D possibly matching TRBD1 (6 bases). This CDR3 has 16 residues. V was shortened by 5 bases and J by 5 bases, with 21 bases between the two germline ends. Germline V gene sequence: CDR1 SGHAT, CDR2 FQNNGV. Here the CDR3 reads CASSRVTGSKGETQYF. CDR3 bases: TGTGCCAGCAGCCGCGTCACAGGGTCAAAGGGGGAGACCCAGTACTTC.

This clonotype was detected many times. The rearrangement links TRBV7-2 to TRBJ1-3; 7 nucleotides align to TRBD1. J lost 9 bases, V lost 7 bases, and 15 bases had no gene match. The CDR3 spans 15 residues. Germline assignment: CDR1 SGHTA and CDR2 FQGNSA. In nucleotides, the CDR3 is TGTGCCAGCACAGACAGGGTCTCTTCTGCCGGCACCATATATTTT. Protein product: CASTDRVSSAGTIYF.

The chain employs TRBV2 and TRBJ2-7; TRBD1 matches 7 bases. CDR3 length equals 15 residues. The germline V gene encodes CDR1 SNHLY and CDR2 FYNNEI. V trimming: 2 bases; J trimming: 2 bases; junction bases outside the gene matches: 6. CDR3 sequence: CASSEKGQAAYEQYF. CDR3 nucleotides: TGTGCCAGCAGTGAAAAAGGACAGGCTGCCTACGAGCAGTACTTC.

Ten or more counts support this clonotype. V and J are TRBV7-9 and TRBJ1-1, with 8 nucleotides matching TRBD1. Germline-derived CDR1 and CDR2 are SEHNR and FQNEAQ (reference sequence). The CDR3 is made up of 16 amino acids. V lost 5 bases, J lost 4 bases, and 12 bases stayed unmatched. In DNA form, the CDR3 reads TGTGCCAGCAGCCCAACGGACAGGGCCATCCTCACTGAAGCTTTCTTT. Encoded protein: CASSPTDRAILTEAFF.

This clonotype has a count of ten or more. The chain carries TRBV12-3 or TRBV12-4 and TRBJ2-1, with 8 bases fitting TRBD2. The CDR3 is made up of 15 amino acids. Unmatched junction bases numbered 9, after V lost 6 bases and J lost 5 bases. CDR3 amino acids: CASRQSGRVHNEQFF. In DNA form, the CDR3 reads TGTGCCAGCAGACAGAGCGGGAGAGTTCACAATGAGCAGTTCTTC.

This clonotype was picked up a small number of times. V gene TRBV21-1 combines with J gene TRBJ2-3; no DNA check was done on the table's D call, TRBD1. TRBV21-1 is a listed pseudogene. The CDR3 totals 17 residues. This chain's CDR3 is CASSKEESRDNTDTQYF. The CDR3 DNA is TGTGCCAGCAGCAAAGAAGAGAGCAGGGACAACACAGATACGCAGTATTTC.

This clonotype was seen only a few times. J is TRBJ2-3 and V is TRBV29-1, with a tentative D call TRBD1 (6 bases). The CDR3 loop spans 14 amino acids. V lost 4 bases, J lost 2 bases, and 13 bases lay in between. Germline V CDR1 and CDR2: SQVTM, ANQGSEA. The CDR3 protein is CSVVTGPSTDTQYF. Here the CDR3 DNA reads TGCAGCGTTGTGACAGGACCATCCACAGATACGCAGTATTTT.

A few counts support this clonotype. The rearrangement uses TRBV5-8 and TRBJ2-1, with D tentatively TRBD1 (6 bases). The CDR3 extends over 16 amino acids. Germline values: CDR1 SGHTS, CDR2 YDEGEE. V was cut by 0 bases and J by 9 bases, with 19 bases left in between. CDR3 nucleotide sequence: TGTGCCAGCAGCTTGGGGACCCACAGGGACATTGGTGAGCAGTTCTTC. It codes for CASSLGTHRDIGEQFF.

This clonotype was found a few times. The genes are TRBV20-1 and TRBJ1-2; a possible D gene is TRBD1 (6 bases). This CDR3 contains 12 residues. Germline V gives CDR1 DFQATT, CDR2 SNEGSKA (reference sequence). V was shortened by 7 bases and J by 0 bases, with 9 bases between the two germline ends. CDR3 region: CSVGQTNYGYTF. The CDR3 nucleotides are TGCAGTGTCGGACAGACTAACTATGGCTACACCTTC.

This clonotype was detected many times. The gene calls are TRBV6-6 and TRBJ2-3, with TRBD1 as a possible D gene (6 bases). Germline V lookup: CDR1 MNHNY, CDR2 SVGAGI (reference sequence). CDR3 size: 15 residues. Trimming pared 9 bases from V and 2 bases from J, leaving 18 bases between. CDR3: CASSDDRTYTDTQYF. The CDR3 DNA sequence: TGTGCCAGTTCAGATGACAGGACCTACACAGATACGCAGTATTTT.

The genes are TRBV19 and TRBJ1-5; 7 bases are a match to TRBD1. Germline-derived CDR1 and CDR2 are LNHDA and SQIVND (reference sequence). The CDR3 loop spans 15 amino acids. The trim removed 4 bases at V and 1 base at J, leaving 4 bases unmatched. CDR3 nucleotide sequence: TGTGCCAGTAGTAAAGGGGGCTTAAGCAATCAGCCCCAGCATTTT. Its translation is CASSKGGLSNQPQHF.

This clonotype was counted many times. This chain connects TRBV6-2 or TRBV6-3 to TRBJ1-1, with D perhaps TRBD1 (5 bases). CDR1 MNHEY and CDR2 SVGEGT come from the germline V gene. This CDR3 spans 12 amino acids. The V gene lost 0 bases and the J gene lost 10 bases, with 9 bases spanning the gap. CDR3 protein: CASSYSPGGAFF. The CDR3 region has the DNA TGTGCCAGCAGTTACTCTCCCGGGGGAGCTTTCTTT.